This passage covers 7 T cell receptor beta chains from one sample sequenced in a study of blood T cell repertoires in COVID-19. Some clones are missing from TCRdb's copy, which holds only in-frame ones; the method was immunoSEQ multiplex PCR. This table holds around 480,000 clones, approximately 89% found once. Input material: peripheral blood. The receptor set was obtained from a woman aged 45-60 years with COVID-19, enrolled during active disease.

CDR3 amino acids: CASSDSWNMDRAYSPLHF. The CDR3 nucleotides read TGTGCCAGCAGTGATTCCTGGAACATGGACAGGGCTTATTCACCCCTCCACTTT. The chain is built from TRBV6-1 and TRBJ1-6, with 8 bases identical to TRBD1. The V and J ends lost 3 bases and 8 bases, in that order; junction bases with no gene match: 15. The CDR3 spans 18 residues. Looked up from germline, CDR1 is MNHNS and CDR2 is SASEGT.

This CDR3 reads CSVGQGIGEQYF. The CDR3 DNA reads as TGCAGCGTAGGACAGGGAATCGGGGAGCAGTACTTC. The chain has TRBV29-1 and TRBJ2-7, with 8 bases matching TRBD1. This CDR3 has 12 residues. Germline CDR1 and CDR2: SQVTM and ANQGSEA. The V gene end was trimmed by 6 bases and the J gene end by 7 bases; junction bases not matched to a gene: 8.

The genes are TRBV28 and TRBJ1-1; the D gene is possibly TRBD1 (5 bases). Germline V gene data show CDR1 as MDHEN and CDR2 as SYDVKM. This CDR3 has 14 amino acids. V was shortened by 5 bases and J by 6 bases, with 16 bases between the two germline ends. The CDR3 region is CASSDRGGFAEAFF. Written as DNA, the CDR3 is TGTGCCAGCAGTGACCGGGGGGGGTTCGCTGAAGCTTTCTTT.

The rearrangement joins TRBV27 to TRBJ1-4; D perhaps matches TRBD1 (5 bases). This CDR3 has 15 residues. Germline CDR1 MNHEY, CDR2 SMNVEV (reference sequence). The V gene lost 4 bases and the J gene lost 4 bases, with 13 bases spanning the gap. In DNA, the CDR3 is TGTGCCAGCAGTTCGAAAGGGGTTATTAATGAAAAACTGTTTTTT. Amino acids: CASSSKGVINEKLFF. Filled out from reference TRBV27 and TRBJ1-4, the complete variable domain reads EAQVTQNPRYLITVTGKKLTVTCSQNMNHEYMSWYRQDPGLGLRQIYYSMNVEVTDKGDVPEGYKVSRKEKRNFPLILESPSPNQTSLYFCASSSKGVINEKLFFGSGTQLSVL.

The rearrangement joins TRBV29-1 to TRBJ2-3; maybe TRBD2 (7 bases). The CDR3 is 13 amino acids. V gave up 0 bases and J gave up 8 bases, with 12 bases separating them. The germline gives CDR1 SQVTM, CDR2 ANQGSEA. The CDR3 bases are TGCAGCGTTGAAGAAGGGGGGGTGGGTACGCAGTATTTT. This sequence encodes CSVEEGGVGTQYF.

This chain connects TRBV11-3 to TRBJ2-2; 7 bases line up with TRBD1. The germline V gene has CDR1 SGHNT and CDR2 YENEEA. V gave up 3 bases and J gave up 5 bases; unmatched junction bases: 3. The CDR3 runs to 14 residues. In DNA form, the CDR3 reads TGTGCCAGCAGCTTTGGACAGGCGACCGGGGAGCTGTTTTTT. It specifies CASSFGQATGELFF.

The chain is built from TRBV4-2 and TRBJ2-3; 10 nucleotides align to TRBD2. This CDR3 has 13 amino acids. Germline V gene lookup returns CDR1 LGHNA and CDR2 YNFKEQ. V was clipped by 3 bases and J by 14 bases; unmatched bases: 8. CDR3 sequence reads: CASSQGGGLAWYF. CDR3 sequence (DNA): TGTGCCAGCAGCCAGGGGGGGGGACTAGCGTGGTATTTT.